These 9 T cell receptor beta chains were sequenced from one sample in a study of OX40 agonist ivuxolimab in advanced cancers. Produced via immunoSEQ multiplex PCR; TCRdb's table is partial and in-frame only. The data contain about 25,000 clones, 65% to 90% of them singletons. The sample here was CD4+ or CD8+ T cells sorted from blood, taken in a trial of the OX40 agonist ivuxolimab. These receptors all come from an adult with an advanced solid tumor such as melanoma, head and neck, liver or kidney cancer.

This chain joins TRBV7-6 and TRBJ2-7; no reliable D call. V was pared by 1 base and J by 4 bases, with 11 bases between. The germline V gene encodes CDR1 SGHVS and CDR2 FNYEAQ. This CDR3 contains 14 residues. DNA of the CDR3: TGTGCCAGCAGCTTAGTTACAGAAGGGTACGAGCAGTACTTC. Amino acids: CASSLVTEGYEQYF.

V is TRBV5-1 and J is TRBJ2-3; perhaps TRBD2 as D (6 bases). CDR1 and CDR2 from the germline V gene are SGHRS and YFSETQ. V lost 4 bases to trimming and J lost 1 base, with 10 bases between them. CDR3 length equals 14 residues. The CDR3, as DNA: TGCGCCAGCAGCCTTTGGGGGGGCACAGATACGCAGTATTTT. Its translation is CASSLWGGTDTQYF.

The rearrangement links TRBV15 to TRBJ2-1, with 9 bases matching TRBD2. Germline-derived CDR1 and CDR2 are LNHNV and YYDKDF (reference sequence). Trimming took 4 bases from V and 4 from J; bases not matched to a gene: 14. The CDR3 sequence is 18 residues long. The CDR3 sequence: CATSTYSGSSGGYNEQFF. The CDR3 nucleotides are TGTGCCACCAGCACCTATAGCGGGAGTAGTGGGGGGTACAATGAGCAGTTCTTC.

The chain carries TRBV9 and TRBJ2-2; D is unresolved. Between the trimmed V and J ends, which lost 4 bases and 5 bases, there was a span of 12 bases. The CDR3 contains 14 residues. From germline, CDR1 is SGDLS and CDR2 YYNGEE. This chain's CDR3 is CASSPRVGTGELFF. The CDR3 DNA reads TGTGCCAGCAGCCCCCGGGTGGGTACCGGGGAGCTGTTTTTT.

V usage is TRBV27 and J usage is TRBJ2-7, with D possibly TRBD1 on 5 matching bases. This CDR3 contains 15 residues. V was shortened by 5 bases and J by 1 base, with 15 bases between the two germline ends. CDR1 MNHEY and CDR2 SMNVEV come from the germline V gene (reference sequence). CDR3 loop: CASSPTGHPSYEQYF. The CDR3 DNA reads as TGTGCCAGCAGTCCAACAGGACACCCGTCCTACGAGCAGTACTTC.

The chain couples TRBV9 to TRBJ1-3, with D perhaps TRBD1 (6 bases). Germline-derived CDR1 and CDR2 are SGDLS and YYNGEE. V was clipped by 0 bases and J by 1 base, with 11 bases between them. The CDR3 runs 16 residues. The CDR3 DNA reads TGTGCCAGCAGCGTAGCCCCACAGGGATCTGGAAACACCATATATTTT. Translation: CASSVAPQGSGNTIYF.

The chain employs TRBV27 and TRBJ2-2; D remains ambiguous. V was clipped by 7 bases and J by 3 bases, with 3 bases between them. CDR3 length equals 11 residues. Germline V gene lookup returns CDR1 MNHEY and CDR2 SMNVEV (reference sequence). The CDR3 loop is CASTHTGELFF. The CDR3 nucleotides are TGTGCCAGCACCCACACCGGGGAGCTGTTTTTT.

CDR3 DNA sequence: TGTGCCAGCAGCTTATGGGGACTAGCGGGAAGGGGGGAATACGAGCAGTACTTC. This codes for CASSLWGLAGRGEYEQYF. This sequence joins TRBV7-9 and TRBJ2-7, with 13 bases aligning to TRBD2. CDR3 length: 18 residues. V lost 2 bases and J lost 4; bases outside the gene matches: 11. Germline CDR1 is SEHNR and CDR2 is FQNEAQ (reference sequence).

The chain employs TRBV7-8 and TRBJ1-4; D is possibly TRBD1 (5 bases). Trimming pared 1 base from V and 3 bases from J, leaving 15 bases between. From germline, CDR1 is SGHVS and CDR2 FQNEAQ. CDR3 length: 17 residues. DNA of the CDR3: TGTGCCAGCAGCTTAGGAGCGGCAGGGCTAGCTAATGAAAAACTGTTTTTT. Its protein product is CASSLGAAGLANEKLFF.